The clone carrying this TCR beta chain was seen a few times. These data are taken from a study of blood T cells in healthy people across ages. The CDR3 has 17 amino acids. Trimming cost V 4 bases and J 0 bases; bases outside gene matches: 4. Germline V lookup: CDR1 SGHRS, CDR2 YFSETQ. A sample-barcoded 5' primer and a J-beta primer mix were used in a second PCR of about 7 to 12 cycles. TCRdb analysed the 5' RACE reads with MiXCR anew, one entry per CDR3 protein. The sample consists of hundreds of thousands of distinct CDR3 sequences, around half of them appearing once. The TCR comes from a man older than 75 in good health. The chain employs TRBV5-1 and TRBJ2-3; TRBD2 matches 14 bases. Sequenced sample: blood. The DNA for the CDR3 is TGCGCCAGCAGCAGACTAGCGGGAGGGCCTAGCACAGATACGCAGTATTTT. Protein: CASSRLAGGPSTDTQYF.